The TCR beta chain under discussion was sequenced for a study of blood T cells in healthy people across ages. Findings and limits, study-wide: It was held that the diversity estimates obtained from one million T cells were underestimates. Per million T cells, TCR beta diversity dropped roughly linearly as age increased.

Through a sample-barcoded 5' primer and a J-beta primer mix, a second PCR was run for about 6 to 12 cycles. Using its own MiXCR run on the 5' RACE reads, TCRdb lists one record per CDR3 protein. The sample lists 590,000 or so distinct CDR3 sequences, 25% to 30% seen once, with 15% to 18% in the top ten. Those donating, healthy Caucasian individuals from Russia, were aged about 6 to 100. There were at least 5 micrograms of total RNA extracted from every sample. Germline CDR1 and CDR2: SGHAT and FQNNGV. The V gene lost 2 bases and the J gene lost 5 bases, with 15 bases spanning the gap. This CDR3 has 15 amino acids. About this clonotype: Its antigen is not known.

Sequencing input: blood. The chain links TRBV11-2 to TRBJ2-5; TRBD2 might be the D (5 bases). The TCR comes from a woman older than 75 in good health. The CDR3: CASSLYVGAGETQYF. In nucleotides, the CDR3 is TGTGCCAGCAGCTTATACGTGGGAGCCGGTGAGACCCAGTACTTC.